These 32 T cell receptor beta chains originate from one sample sequenced in a study of cytomegalovirus exposure and HLA in healthy donors. PCR used 60 Vbeta primers and 13 Jbeta primers. The data were produced by immunoSEQ multiplex PCR, yet TCRdb's version contains in-frame clones alone and is incomplete. The sample lists under 200,000 clones, 68% occurring once. Sequences were obtained from PBMCs. These TCRs come from a woman between 18 and 30 years old in good health and CMV-seropositive.

A word on this clone: The same CDR3 can be traced to other DNA sequences in this sample. The V call is TRBV19, the J call TRBJ2-7, with D hard to call. The germline CDR1 and CDR2 sequences are LNHDA and SQIVND (reference sequence). The length of the CDR3 is 14 residues. The V end was cut by 3 bases, the J end by 0 bases, with 9 bases between. The CDR3: CASSITGDSYEQYF. CDR3 nucleotide sequence: TGTGCCAGTAGTATTACCGGAGACTCCTACGAGCAGTACTTC.

The V and J genes are TRBV4-1 and TRBJ2-3; D call uncertain. Trimming removed 0 bases from V and 0 bases from J, with 7 bases in between. The CDR3 runs 15 residues. CDR1 is MGHRA, CDR2 YSYEKL, per germline. The CDR3 nucleotides read TGCGCCAGCAGCCAAGAGCCAGGTAGCACAGATACGCAGTATTTT. Its protein is CASSQEPGSTDTQYF.

This chain connects TRBV9 to TRBJ2-1, with D perhaps matching TRBD2 (6 bases). There are 15 residues in the CDR3. The V gene's germline CDR1 is SGDLS and CDR2 YYNGEE. V lost 1 base and J lost 0, with 8 bases in between. The CDR3 here is CASSVFGSSYNEQFF. DNA for the CDR3: TGTGCCAGCAGCGTATTCGGGAGCTCCTACAATGAGCAGTTCTTC.

V and J are TRBV4-3 and TRBJ2-7; D perhaps matches TRBD2 (7 bases). The germline V and J ends were trimmed by 1 base and 4 bases, with 14 bases remaining between them. CDR3 length: 15 amino acids. Germline V CDR1 and CDR2: LGHNA, YSLEER. As DNA, the CDR3 is TGCGCCAGCAGCCAAGGGGGGGGGCAGTCTTACGAGCAGTACTTC. Encoded protein: CASSQGGGQSYEQYF.

The chain recombines TRBV5-1 with TRBJ2-5, with 8 bases identical to TRBD2. The CDR3 covers 13 residues. The trim removed 6 bases at V and 4 bases at J, leaving 5 bases unmatched. Germline V gives CDR1 SGHRS, CDR2 YFSETQ. CDR3 protein: CASTPGGGETQYF. CDR3 bases: TGCGCCAGCACCCCGGGAGGGGGAGAGACCCAGTACTTC.

The chain combines TRBV7-9 with TRBJ2-7; 9 bases agree with TRBD1. J lost 5 bases, V lost 5 bases, and 10 bases had no gene match. This CDR3 region has 15 residues. Per germline, CDR1 SEHNR and CDR2 FQNEAQ (reference sequence). The CDR3 region has the DNA TGTGCCAGCAGCCCATGGACAGGGGATTTCGACGAGCAGTACTTC. It translates to CASSPWTGDFDEQYF.

The V gene is TRBV27, the J gene TRBJ2-4; possible D gene TRBD1, 6 bases. Per the germline V gene, CDR1 is MNHEY and CDR2 is SMNVEV (reference sequence). The ends were cut back, 5 bases at V and 1 base at J, with 12 bases in the middle. The CDR3 runs to 15 residues. This CDR3 is CASSQTGWAKNIQYF. The CDR3 DNA follows: TGTGCCAGCAGTCAAACAGGGTGGGCCAAAAACATTCAGTACTTC.

This chain connects TRBV29-1 to TRBJ1-1; D gene uncertain. Trimming left V 7 bases short and J 3 bases short, with 15 bases between. The CDR3 consists of 13 residues. Germline V gene sequence: CDR1 SQVTM, CDR2 ANQGSEA. The CDR3 loop reads CSARSGRDTEAFF. In DNA, the CDR3 is TGCAGCGCTAGAAGCGGAAGGGACACTGAAGCTTTCTTT.

DNA for the CDR3: TGTGCCAGCAGTTACGAGTCGACAGGGAACACTGAAGCTTTCTTT. It codes for CASSYESTGNTEAFF. This chain links TRBV6-5 with TRBJ1-1; tentative D call: TRBD1 (6 bases). The germline V gene encodes CDR1 MNHEY and CDR2 SVGAGI. Trimming removed 2 bases at V and 1 base at J, with 11 bases between. The CDR3 is 15 residues long.

The chain couples TRBV30 to TRBJ1-2, with D perhaps matching TRBD1 (5 bases). This CDR3 has 13 residues. V was trimmed by 8 bases and J by 2 bases, leaving 15 bases between them. Looked up from germline, CDR1 is GTSNPN and CDR2 is SVGIG (reference sequence). This CDR3 reads CARMIGGNYGYTF. DNA for the CDR3: TGTGCCCGTATGATTGGGGGGAACTATGGCTACACCTTC.

This chain joins TRBV28 and TRBJ1-1; D is unclear. Trimming removed 1 base at V and 7 bases at J, with 7 bases between. The V gene's germline CDR1 is MDHEN and CDR2 SYDVKM. The CDR3 spans 12 residues. This CDR3 reads CASSLFSLEAFF. The CDR3 DNA reads as TGTGCCAGCAGTTTATTTAGCCTTGAAGCTTTCTTT.

This clone occurred a few times. This chain connects TRBV7-2 to TRBJ1-6; D not certain. V lost 1 base and J lost 14, with 15 bases in between. This CDR3 has 14 residues. CDR1 and CDR2 from the germline V gene are SGHTA and FQGNSA. CDR3 amino acids: CASSLGRVIGALHF. The CDR3 DNA sequence: TGTGCCAGCAGCTTAGGAAGGGTGATCGGGGCCCTCCACTTT.

The genes are TRBV10-3 and TRBJ1-4; maybe TRBD1 (6 bases). This CDR3 has 15 residues. The ends were cut back, 6 bases at V and 8 bases at J, with 19 bases in the middle. CDR1 ENHRY and CDR2 SYGVKD come from the germline V gene. CDR3 region: CAIREDWAGEEKLFF. CDR3 bases: TGTGCCATCAGGGAAGATTGGGCAGGGGAGGAAAAACTGTTTTTT.

There are a few counts of this clone. V gene TRBV29-1 combines with J gene TRBJ1-1; no clear D gene. The CDR3 runs to 13 residues. Deletions cut 6 bases from V and 0 bases from J, with 11 bases between. CDR1 and CDR2 (germline): SQVTM, ANQGSEA. In DNA form, the CDR3 reads TGCAGCGTCGTGACTATTCTGAACACTGAAGCTTTCTTT. It specifies CSVVTILNTEAFF.

The chain carries TRBV29-1 and TRBJ1-1, with a weak D call TRBD1 (5 bases). The CDR3 contains 16 residues. From germline, CDR1 is SQVTM and CDR2 ANQGSEA. Trimming removed 2 bases from V and 4 bases from J, with 20 bases in between. Here the CDR3 reads CSVEKVGRLRGTEAFF. CDR3 sequence (DNA): TGCAGCGTTGAAAAGGTCGGAAGGTTAAGGGGCACTGAAGCTTTCTTT.

This clone appeared a single time. This chain links TRBV4-3 with TRBJ1-2; no clear D gene. The germline CDR1 and CDR2 sequences are LGHNA and YSLEER. The CDR3 has 13 residues. The germline V and J ends were trimmed by 0 bases and 1 base, with 3 bases remaining between them. CDR3 nucleotides: TGCGCCAGCAGCCAAGAACTTAACTATGGCTACACCTTC. This translates into CASSQELNYGYTF.

The chain combines TRBV5-6 with TRBJ2-5; tentatively, D is TRBD1 (6 bases). CDR3 length: 17 residues. Germline V gene data show CDR1 as SGHDT and CDR2 as YYEEEE. V was cut by 1 base and J by 4 bases, with 20 bases left in between. The CDR3 loop reads CASSLSVLNREGETQYF. CDR3 sequence (DNA): TGTGCCAGCAGCTTGTCCGTCCTGAACAGGGAAGGAGAGACCCAGTACTTC.

The chain links TRBV19 to TRBJ1-1; D remains unclear. The CDR3 length is 14 residues. Germline CDR1 and CDR2: LNHDA and SQIVND (reference sequence). Trimming removed 8 bases at V and 1 base at J, with 14 bases between. The DNA for the CDR3 is TGTGCCAGTGGGCCTTCGGTCAAGAACACTGAAGCTTTCTTT. Translating gives CASGPSVKNTEAFF.

This chain joins TRBV21-1 and TRBJ2-7; TRBD2 is the table's D call and was not checked against the DNA. TRBV21-1 is assigned pseudogene status. This CDR3 comprises 18 residues. The CDR3 DNA reads TGTGCCAGCAGCAAGGTAAGCGGGAGGCCCCCAAACCTATACGAGCAGTACTTC. Amino acids: CASSKVSGRPPNLYEQYF.

V is TRBV28 and J is TRBJ1-2, with TRBD1 as a possible D gene (5 bases). Germline V gene data show CDR1 as MDHEN and CDR2 as SYDVKM. Trimming cost V 4 bases and J 7 bases, with 10 bases left between them. The CDR3 loop spans 12 amino acids. The CDR3 DNA is TGTGCCAGCAGTTCAGGGTTCGTTGGCTACACCTTC. It is translated as CASSSGFVGYTF.

The chain joins TRBV27 to TRBJ2-1; no definite D call. The V gene's germline CDR1 is MNHEY and CDR2 SMNVEV (reference sequence). Trimming left V 3 bases short and J 0 bases short, with 12 bases between. The CDR3 sequence is 16 residues long. The CDR3 DNA reads as TGTGCCAGCAGTTTCTTTGCTCGGAGCTCCTACAATGAGCAGTTCTTC. Translating it yields CASSFFARSSYNEQFF.

The chain couples TRBV18 to TRBJ2-7; 11 nucleotides match TRBD1. The CDR3 extends over 15 amino acids. V shed 3 bases and J 6 bases; nucleotides not matched to a gene: 7. CDR1 is KGHSH, CDR2 LQKENI, per germline. The CDR3 region has the DNA TGTGCCAGCTCACCGTTGGGGACAGGGGGATTCGAGCAGTACTTC. This translates into CASSPLGTGGFEQYF.

This clone was observed a handful of times. J is TRBJ2-3 and V is TRBV11-3, with 7 nucleotides matching TRBD1. The CDR3 runs 13 residues. The V segment lost 9 bases and the J segment 5 bases; nucleotides outside the gene matches: 8. The germline V gene encodes CDR1 SGHNT and CDR2 YENEEA. Here the CDR3 DNA reads TGTGCCAGTTCCAGGGGGTTGGAAGATACGCAGTATTTT. It specifies CASSRGLEDTQYF.

This clone was recorded a few times. The genes are TRBV5-1 and TRBJ2-3; a weak D match, TRBD1 (5 bases). Germline-derived CDR1 and CDR2 are SGHRS and YFSETQ. Trimming pared 0 bases from V and 7 bases from J, leaving 12 bases between. The CDR3 has 14 residues. CDR3: CASSLVGPTNTQYF. The CDR3 coding sequence is TGCGCCAGCAGCTTGGTGGGGCCAACCAATACGCAGTATTTT.

This clone appeared a single time. The chain links TRBV11-3 to TRBJ2-2; 8 bases are a match to TRBD1. The CDR3 length is 14 residues. The ends lost 8 bases at V and 4 bases at J; junction bases unmatched: 6. Germline CDR1 reads SGHNT; CDR2 reads YENEEA. As DNA, the CDR3 is TGTGCCAGCGGACAGGGCCCGAGCACCGGGGAGCTGTTTTTT. Protein: CASGQGPSTGELFF.

The chain combines TRBV4-3 with TRBJ1-1; possibly TRBD1 for D (5 bases). The length of the CDR3 is 16 residues. Germline V gene data show CDR1 as LGHNA and CDR2 as YSLEER. The germline V and J ends were trimmed by 2 bases and 1 base, with 14 bases remaining between them. The CDR3 sequence: CASSQSRQTANTEAFF. CDR3 DNA sequence: TGCGCCAGCAGCCAATCCCGACAGACAGCGAACACTGAAGCTTTCTTT.

The genes are TRBV9 and TRBJ1-4; TRBD1 matches 8 bases. Germline trimming cut 3 bases from V and 4 bases from J; bases unmatched to any gene: 5. Germline loops: CDR1 SGDLS, CDR2 YYNGEE. The CDR3 has 15 residues. CDR3 nucleotides: TGTGCCAGCAGCGGGCAGACAGGGGTTAATGAAAAACTGTTTTTT. Translation: CASSGQTGVNEKLFF.

V gene TRBV2 combines with J gene TRBJ2-7, with unresolved D. Germline V CDR1 and CDR2: SNHLY, FYNNEI. This CDR3 comprises 11 residues. V lost 7 bases, J lost 1 base, and 5 bases lay in between. The CDR3 is CASKHSYEQYF. In DNA, the CDR3 is TGTGCCAGCAAGCATTCCTACGAGCAGTACTTC.

This chain links TRBV5-1 with TRBJ2-1, with 7 bases matching TRBD1. This CDR3 is 14 amino acids long. Trimming cost V 4 bases and J 5 bases; bases outside gene matches: 6. Looked up from germline, CDR1 is SGHRS and CDR2 is YFSETQ. The CDR3 reads CASSTDRADNEQFF. The CDR3 region has the DNA TGCGCCAGCAGCACCGACAGGGCGGACAATGAGCAGTTCTTC.

The CDR3 here is CASSLKGQGSDKYF. Here the CDR3 DNA reads TGTGCCAGCAGCTTAAAAGGTCAGGGGTCTGATAAGTACTTC. This chain links TRBV7-3 with TRBJ2-7; the D gene is possibly TRBD1 (6 bases). This CDR3 has 14 residues. V lost 1 base and J lost 11, with 18 bases in between. From germline, CDR1 is SGHTA and CDR2 FQGTGA.

The genes are TRBV19 and TRBJ1-5; perhaps TRBD1 as D (6 bases). Germline CDR1 LNHDA, CDR2 SQIVND (reference sequence). The CDR3 extends over 15 amino acids. Between the trimmed V and J ends, which lost 5 bases and 0 bases, there was a span of 11 bases. This CDR3 reads CASSVWDISNQPQHF. In DNA, the CDR3 is TGTGCCAGTAGTGTTTGGGACATTAGCAATCAGCCCCAGCATTTT.

CDR3 amino acids: CASSFQGGNTIYF. Here the CDR3 DNA reads TGTGCCAGCAGTTTTCAGGGGGGAAACACCATATATTTT. The chain links TRBV25-1 to TRBJ1-3; D perhaps matches TRBD1 (6 bases). This CDR3 is built from 13 residues. Per germline, CDR1 MGHDK and CDR2 SYGVNS. V lost 5 bases, J lost 4 bases, and 9 bases lay in between.